This T cell receptor (beta chain) was identified during a study of human T cells and chemical hapten exposure. The study, taken as a whole, reports: No change in TCRs above 1 in 1000 frequency was produced by DPC sensitization.

A few counts support this clonotype. The antigen is undetermined. Trimming stripped 5 bases from V and 8 bases from J, with 16 bases between. The CDR3 runs to 14 residues. CDR1 and CDR2 (germline): SGHAT, FQNNGV. Time point indicated: healthy volunteer bleed at 2 weeks. The starting material, unfractionated whole blood, was used for total RNA extraction. In the study's own analysis: Counts of TCRs in each sample centred on a median of 95,638 and extended from approximately 21,000 to 630,000. MiXCR was run by TCRdb on the RACE reads, yielding one entry per CDR3 protein. Clone size and V and J calls follow TCRdb, not the original study. Here the sample spans around 130,000 distinct CDR3 sequences, around 8.2% being singletons.

Sequenced material: whole blood. The clonotype comes from a male donor in good health. Some clones in this sample may be carry-over from other donors' samples. The chain is built from TRBV11-2 and TRBJ2-1, with D possibly called TRBD1 or TRBD2 (6 bases each). The CDR3 region has the DNA TGTGCCAGCAGCGGGGGGCCGGGGGATGATGAGCAGTTCTTC. This encodes CASSGGPGDDEQFF.